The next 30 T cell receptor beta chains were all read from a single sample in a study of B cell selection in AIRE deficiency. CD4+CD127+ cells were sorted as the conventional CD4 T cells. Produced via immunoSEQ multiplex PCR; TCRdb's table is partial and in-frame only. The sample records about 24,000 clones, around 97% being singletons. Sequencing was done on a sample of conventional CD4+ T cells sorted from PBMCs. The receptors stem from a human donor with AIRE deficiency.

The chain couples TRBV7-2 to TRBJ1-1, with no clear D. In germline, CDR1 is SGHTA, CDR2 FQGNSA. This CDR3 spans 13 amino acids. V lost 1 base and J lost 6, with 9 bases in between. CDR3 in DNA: TGTGCCAGCAGCTTAGAAGTCACCGCTGAAGCTTTCTTT. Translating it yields CASSLEVTAEAFF. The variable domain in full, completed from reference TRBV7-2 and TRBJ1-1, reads GAGVSQSPSNKVTEKGKDVELRCDPISGHTALYWYRQSLGQGLEFLIYFQGNSAPDKSGLPSDRFSAERTGGSVSTLTIQRTQQEDSAVYLCASSLEVTAEAFFGQGTRLTVV.

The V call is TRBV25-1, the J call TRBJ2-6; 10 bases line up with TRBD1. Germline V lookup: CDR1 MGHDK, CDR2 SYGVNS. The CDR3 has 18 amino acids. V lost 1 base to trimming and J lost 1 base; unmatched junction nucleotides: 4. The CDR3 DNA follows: TGTGCCAGCAGTGAATTGGACAGGGGGATTTCTGGGGCCAACGTCCTGACTTTC. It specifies CASSELDRGISGANVLTF.

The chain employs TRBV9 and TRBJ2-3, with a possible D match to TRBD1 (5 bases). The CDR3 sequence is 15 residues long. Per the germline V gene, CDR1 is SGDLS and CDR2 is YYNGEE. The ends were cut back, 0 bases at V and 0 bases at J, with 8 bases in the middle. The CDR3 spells CASSVGQTSTDTQYF. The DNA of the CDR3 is TGTGCCAGCAGCGTAGGACAGACCAGCACAGATACGCAGTATTTT.

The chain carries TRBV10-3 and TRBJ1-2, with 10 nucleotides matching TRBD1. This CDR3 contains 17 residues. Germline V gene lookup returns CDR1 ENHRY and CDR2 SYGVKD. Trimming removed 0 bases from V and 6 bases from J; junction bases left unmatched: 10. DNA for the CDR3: TGTGCCATCAGTGAGTCGTCTCCCGGGACAGGGGTCCATGGCTACACCTTC. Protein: CAISESSPGTGVHGYTF.

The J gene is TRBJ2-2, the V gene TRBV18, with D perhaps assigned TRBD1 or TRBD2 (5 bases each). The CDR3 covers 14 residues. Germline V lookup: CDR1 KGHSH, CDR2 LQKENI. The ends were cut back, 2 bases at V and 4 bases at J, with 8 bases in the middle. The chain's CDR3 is CASSPGGPTGELFF. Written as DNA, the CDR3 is TGTGCCAGCTCACCAGGGGGTCCCACCGGGGAGCTGTTTTTT.

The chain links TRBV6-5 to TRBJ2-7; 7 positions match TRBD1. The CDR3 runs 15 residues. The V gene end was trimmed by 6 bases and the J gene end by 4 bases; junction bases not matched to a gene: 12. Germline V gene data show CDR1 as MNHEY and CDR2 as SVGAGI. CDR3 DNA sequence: TGTGCCAGCAGGCGTGACAGGGTATCCCCTTACGAGCAGTACTTC. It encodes CASRRDRVSPYEQYF.

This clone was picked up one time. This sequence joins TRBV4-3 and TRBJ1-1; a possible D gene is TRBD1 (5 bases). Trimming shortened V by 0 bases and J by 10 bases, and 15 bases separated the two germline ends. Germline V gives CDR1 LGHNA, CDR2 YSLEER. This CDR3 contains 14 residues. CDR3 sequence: CASSQDLAGNSAFF. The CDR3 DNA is TGCGCCAGCAGCCAAGATCTGGCAGGGAACTCAGCTTTCTTT.

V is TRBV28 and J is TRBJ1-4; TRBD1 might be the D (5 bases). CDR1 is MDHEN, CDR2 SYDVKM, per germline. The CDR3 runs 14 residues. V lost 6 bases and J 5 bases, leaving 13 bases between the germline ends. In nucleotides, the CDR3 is TGTGCCAGCAGGTTTACGACAGTGAATGAAAAACTGTTTTTT. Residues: CASRFTTVNEKLFF.

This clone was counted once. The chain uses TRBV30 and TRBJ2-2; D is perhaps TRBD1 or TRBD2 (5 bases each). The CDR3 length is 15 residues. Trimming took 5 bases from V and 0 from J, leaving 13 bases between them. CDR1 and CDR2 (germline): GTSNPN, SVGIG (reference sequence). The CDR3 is CAWESGRSNTGELFF. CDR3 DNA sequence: TGTGCCTGGGAATCGGGGCGATCGAACACCGGGGAGCTGTTTTTT.

CDR3 sequence (DNA): TGTGCCAGCAGCTTGGGACCAGGTCCCCTAGATCAGCCCCAGCATTTT. This sequence encodes CASSLGPGPLDQPQHF. V is TRBV5-6 and J is TRBJ1-5; unclear D gene. Germline V gene lookup returns CDR1 SGHDT and CDR2 YYEEEE. The CDR3 sequence is 16 residues long. V lost 0 bases and J 5 bases, leaving 15 bases between the germline ends.

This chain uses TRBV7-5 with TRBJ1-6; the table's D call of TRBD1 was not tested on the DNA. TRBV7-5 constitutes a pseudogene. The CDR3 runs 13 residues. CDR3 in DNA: TGTGTCAGAAGCTTCAGGGGAAGTTCACCCCTCCACTTT. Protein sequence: CVRSFRGSSPLHF.

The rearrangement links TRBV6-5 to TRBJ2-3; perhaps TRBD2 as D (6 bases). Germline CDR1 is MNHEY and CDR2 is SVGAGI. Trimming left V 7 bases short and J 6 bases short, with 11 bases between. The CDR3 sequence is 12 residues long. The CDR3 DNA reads TGTGCCAGCAACCCACGGGGGGATACGCAGTATTTT. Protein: CASNPRGDTQYF.

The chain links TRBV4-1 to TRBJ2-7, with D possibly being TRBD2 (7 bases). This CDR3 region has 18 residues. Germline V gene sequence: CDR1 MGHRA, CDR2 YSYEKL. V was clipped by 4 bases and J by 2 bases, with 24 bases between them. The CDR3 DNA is TGCGCCAGCAGCCCCTCTTCGGGGGGACAAACCATCCCCTACGAGCAGTACTTC. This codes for CASSPSSGGQTIPYEQYF.

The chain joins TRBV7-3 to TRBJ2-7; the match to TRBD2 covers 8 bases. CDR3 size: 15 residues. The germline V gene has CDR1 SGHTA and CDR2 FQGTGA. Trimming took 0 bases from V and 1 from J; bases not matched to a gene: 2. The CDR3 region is CASSLTAGESYEQYF. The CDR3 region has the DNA TGTGCCAGCAGCTTAACAGCGGGAGAGTCCTACGAGCAGTACTTC.

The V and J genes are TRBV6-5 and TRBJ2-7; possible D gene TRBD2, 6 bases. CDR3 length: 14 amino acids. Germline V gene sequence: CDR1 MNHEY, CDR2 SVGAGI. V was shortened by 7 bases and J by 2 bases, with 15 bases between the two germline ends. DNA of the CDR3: TGTGCCAGCACGGGCGGCGGGGCGACCTACGAGCAGTACTTC. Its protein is CASTGGGATYEQYF.

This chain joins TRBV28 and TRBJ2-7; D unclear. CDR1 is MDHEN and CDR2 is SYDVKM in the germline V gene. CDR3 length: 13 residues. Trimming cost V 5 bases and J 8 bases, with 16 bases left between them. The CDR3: CASSLRTPTQQYF. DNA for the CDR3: TGTGCCAGCAGTCTACGGACGCCTACGCAGCAGTACTTC.

CDR3 sequence (DNA): TGTGCCAGCAGTGAAGAATGGGGGTTGAGGGAGACCCAGTACTTC. Protein sequence: CASSEEWGLRETQYF. The chain carries TRBV6-1 and TRBJ2-5, with D possibly called TRBD1 or TRBD2 (5 bases each). V was pared by 1 base and J by 5 bases, with 14 bases between. Germline CDR1 MNHNS, CDR2 SASEGT. The CDR3 spans 15 residues.

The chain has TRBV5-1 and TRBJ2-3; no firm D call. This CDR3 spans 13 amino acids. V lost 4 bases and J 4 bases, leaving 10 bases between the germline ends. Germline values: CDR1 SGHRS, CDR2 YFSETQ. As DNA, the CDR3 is TGCGCCAGCAGCCCGGGCCTGCCAGATACGCAGTATTTT. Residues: CASSPGLPDTQYF.

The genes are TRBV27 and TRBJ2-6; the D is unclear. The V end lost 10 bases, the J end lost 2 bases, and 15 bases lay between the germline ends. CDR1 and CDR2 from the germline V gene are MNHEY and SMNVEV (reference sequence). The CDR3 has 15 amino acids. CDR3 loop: CATLKPAAGANVLTF. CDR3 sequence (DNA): TGTGCCACTCTCAAACCGGCGGCTGGGGCCAACGTCCTGACTTTC.

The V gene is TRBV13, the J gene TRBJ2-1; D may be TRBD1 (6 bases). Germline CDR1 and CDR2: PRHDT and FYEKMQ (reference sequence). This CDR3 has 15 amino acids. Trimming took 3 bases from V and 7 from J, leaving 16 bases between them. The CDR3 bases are TGTGCCAGCAGCTTCCAGGCAGGGGTTTTGAATGAGCAGTTCTTC. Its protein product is CASSFQAGVLNEQFF.

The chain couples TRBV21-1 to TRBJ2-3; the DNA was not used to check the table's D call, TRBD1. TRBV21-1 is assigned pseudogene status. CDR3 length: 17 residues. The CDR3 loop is CASSKTGATTSTDTQYF. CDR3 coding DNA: TGTGCCAGCAGCAAGACAGGGGCCACAACTAGCACAGATACGCAGTATTTT.

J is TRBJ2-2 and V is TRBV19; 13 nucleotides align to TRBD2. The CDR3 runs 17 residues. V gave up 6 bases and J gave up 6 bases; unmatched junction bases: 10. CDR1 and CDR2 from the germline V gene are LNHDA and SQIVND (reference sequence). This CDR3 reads CASSPRLAGGIAGELFF. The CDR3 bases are TGTGCCAGTAGCCCCAGACTAGCGGGAGGTATAGCCGGGGAGCTGTTTTTT.

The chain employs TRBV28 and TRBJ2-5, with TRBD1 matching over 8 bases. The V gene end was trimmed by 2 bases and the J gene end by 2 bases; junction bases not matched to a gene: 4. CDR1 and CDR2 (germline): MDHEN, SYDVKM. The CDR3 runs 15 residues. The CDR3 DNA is TGTGCCAGCAGTTTAATAGGACAGGGTCAAGAGACCCAGTACTTC. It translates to CASSLIGQGQETQYF.

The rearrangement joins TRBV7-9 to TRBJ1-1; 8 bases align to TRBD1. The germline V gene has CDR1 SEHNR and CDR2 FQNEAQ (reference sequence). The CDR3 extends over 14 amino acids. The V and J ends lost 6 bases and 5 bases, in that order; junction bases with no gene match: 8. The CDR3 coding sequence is TGTGCCAGCAGAGTAGCAGGGGGCGGAACTGAAGCTTTCTTT. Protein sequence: CASRVAGGGTEAFF.

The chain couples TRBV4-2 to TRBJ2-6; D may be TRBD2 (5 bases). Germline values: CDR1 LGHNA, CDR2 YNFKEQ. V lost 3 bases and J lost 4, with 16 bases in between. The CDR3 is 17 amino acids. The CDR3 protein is CASSQRAVNWGANVLTF. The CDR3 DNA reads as TGTGCCAGCAGCCAGCGGGCCGTCAATTGGGGGGCCAACGTCCTGACTTTC.

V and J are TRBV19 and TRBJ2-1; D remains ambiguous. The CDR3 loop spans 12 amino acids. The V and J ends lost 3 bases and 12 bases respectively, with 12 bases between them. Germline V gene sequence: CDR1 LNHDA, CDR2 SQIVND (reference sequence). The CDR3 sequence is CASSMSIDGQFF. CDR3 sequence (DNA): TGTGCCAGTAGTATGTCCATAGACGGGCAGTTCTTC.

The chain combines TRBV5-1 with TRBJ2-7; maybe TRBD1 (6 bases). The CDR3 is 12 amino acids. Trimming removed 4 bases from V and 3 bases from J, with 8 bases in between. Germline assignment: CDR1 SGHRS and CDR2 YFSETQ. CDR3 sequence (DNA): TGCGCCAGCAGCCCGGACAGCTACGAGCAGTACTTC. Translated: CASSPDSYEQYF. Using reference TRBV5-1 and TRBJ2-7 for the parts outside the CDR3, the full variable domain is KAGVTQTPRYLIKTRGQQVTLSCSPISGHRSVSWYQQTPGQGLQFLFEYFSETQRNKGNFPGRFSGRQFSNSRSEMNVSTLELGDSALYLCASSPDSYEQYFGPGTRLTVT.

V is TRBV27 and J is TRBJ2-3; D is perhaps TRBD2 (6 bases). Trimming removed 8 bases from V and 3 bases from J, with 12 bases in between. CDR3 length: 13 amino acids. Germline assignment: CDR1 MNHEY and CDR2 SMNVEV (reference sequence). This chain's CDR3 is CASVRRGTDTQYF. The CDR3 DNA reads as TGTGCCAGCGTACGACGGGGGACAGATACGCAGTATTTT.

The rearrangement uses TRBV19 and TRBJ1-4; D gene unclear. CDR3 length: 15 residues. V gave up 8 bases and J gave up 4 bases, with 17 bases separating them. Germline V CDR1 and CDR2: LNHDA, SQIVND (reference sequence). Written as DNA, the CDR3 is TGTGCCAGTGCCCCAACCCGGGTTCTTAATGAAAAACTGTTTTTT. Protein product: CASAPTRVLNEKLFF.

The CDR3 here is CASSYLGQGLTNYGYTF. As DNA, the CDR3 is TGTGCCAGCAGTTATCTGGGACAGGGATTAACTAACTATGGCTACACCTTC. The rearrangement uses TRBV27 and TRBJ1-2; 9 nucleotides line up with TRBD1. This CDR3 region has 17 residues. The germline V gene encodes CDR1 MNHEY and CDR2 SMNVEV (reference sequence). J lost 0 bases, V lost 4 bases, and 9 bases had no gene match.